This T cell receptor (beta chain) was obtained from a study of cytomegalovirus exposure and HLA in healthy donors. Nominal health characterized the donors when sampled, though unrecorded immune exposures were likely. In the case of this clone: Antigen specificity is unknown.

Notes on the study in general: Because they were indistinguishable, some V segments, including TRBV6-2 and TRBV6-3, were excluded. A later analysis associated roughly 15,000 TCR beta sequences with HLA alleles at a 0.05 false discovery rate.

Primers: 60 Vbeta forward and 13 Jbeta reverse. Method: immunoSEQ multiplex PCR; TCRdb's copy keeps in-frame clones and lacks some. The profile shows over 95,000 clones, roughly 76% of them singletons. With V trimmed by 4 bases and J by 1 base, 5 bases remained unmatched. Germline values: CDR1 SGHRS, CDR2 YFSETQ. There are 15 residues in the CDR3. The sequence derives from a woman in her forties in good health and CMV-seropositive. V is TRBV5-1 and J is TRBJ1-1; 9 nucleotides match TRBD1. The sequenced sample was PBMCs. CDR3 sequence: CASSGGQGPNTEAFF. In DNA, the CDR3 is TGCGCCAGCAGCGGAGGACAGGGGCCGAACACTGAAGCTTTCTTT.